This T cell receptor (beta chain) derives from a study of cytomegalovirus exposure and HLA in healthy donors. The study's findings and limits: Analyses of presence and absence presupposed an approximately uniform sequencing depth across donors. Most observed TCR sequences were rare, whereas some public TCRs were detected in many donors.

V was pared by 1 base and J by 5 bases, with 8 bases between. The CDR3 runs 13 residues. Germline V gives CDR1 SEHNR, CDR2 FQNEAQ (reference sequence). This clone was seen once. Its antigen remains unidentified. This CDR3 is also generated by other DNA sequences in the sample. Use of 60 Vbeta and 13 Jbeta primers characterized the PCR. Per the study methods: Unique TCR beta chains totaled approximately 83 million in a later count, with roughly 11 million of them shared. TCRdb's copy holds only in-frame clones and misses some; the assay was immunoSEQ multiplex PCR. The DNA gave D and trimming, while V, J and clone size come from that table. The data contain about 160,000 clones, more than 75% of them singletons.

The receptor comes from a girl aged 10-17 years in good health and CMV-seropositive. J is TRBJ1-1 and V is TRBV7-9, with a weak D call TRBD1 (6 bases). The sample consisted of PBMCs. CDR3 coding DNA: TGTGCCAGCAGCTTAGGTCAGGGGACTGAAGCTTTCTTT. It specifies CASSLGQGTEAFF.